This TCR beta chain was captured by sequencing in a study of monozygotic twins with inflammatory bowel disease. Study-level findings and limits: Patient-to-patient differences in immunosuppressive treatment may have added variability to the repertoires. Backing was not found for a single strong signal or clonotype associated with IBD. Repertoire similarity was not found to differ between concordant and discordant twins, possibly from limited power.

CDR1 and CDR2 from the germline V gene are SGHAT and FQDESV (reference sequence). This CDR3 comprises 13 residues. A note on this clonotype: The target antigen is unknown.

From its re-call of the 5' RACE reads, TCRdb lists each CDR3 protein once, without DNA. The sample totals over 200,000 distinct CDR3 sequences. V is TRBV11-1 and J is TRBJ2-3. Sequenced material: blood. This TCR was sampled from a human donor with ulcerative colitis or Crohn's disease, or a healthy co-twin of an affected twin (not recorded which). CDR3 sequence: CASTFPSTDTQYF.